This T cell receptor (beta chain) was profiled in a study of blood T cells in healthy people across ages. Alongside a J-beta primer mix, a sample-barcoded 5' primer served in a second PCR lasting roughly 7 to 11 cycles. TCRdb processed the 5' RACE reads anew with MiXCR; each CDR3 protein has one entry. Here the sample spans 750,000 to 950,000 distinct CDR3 sequences, about 26% being singletons. Total RNA was isolated from each sample in quantities of at least 6 micrograms. The data were also submitted as part of a second study, on T cells of mothers and their children. That source notes: Barcodes for each sample and 2-4 random nucleotides were added by the M1S primer used in the second PCR.

The source material was blood. The receptor's source is a boy between 5 and 17 years old in good health.

CDR3 region: CAGGRYEQYF. DNA for the CDR3: TGTGCCGGGGGGCGGTACGAGCAGTACTTC. V is TRBV2 and J is TRBJ2-5; D may match TRBD1 or TRBD2 (6 bases each). The DNA end lines up better with TRBJ2-7; the J call may be wrong. This CDR3 region has 10 residues. Germline V CDR1 and CDR2: SNHLY, FYNNEI.